The present T cell receptor (beta chain) was sequenced within a study of shared clonotypes between healthy human individuals. The CDR3 covers 15 residues. In germline, CDR1 is SEHNR, CDR2 FQNEAQ (reference sequence). V was cut by 5 bases and J by 0 bases, with 10 bases left in between. Worth noting for this clone: Its matching antigen is unknown.

Clones were read by immunoSEQ multiplex PCR, and TCRdb kept only the in-frame ones, dropping some. The table lists 2,500,000 or so clones, roughly nine tenths of them singletons, with roughly 0.14% in the top ten. General observations from the study: The diversity represented, both genetic and in exposure history, was limited by few donors. Clonotypes which were not shared had lower generation probabilities than clonotypes that all four donors shared.

Study donors comprised healthy, HIV-negative adults devoid of recent acute infection or vaccination. The V call is TRBV7-9, the J call TRBJ1-4, with a possible D match to TRBD1 (6 bases). The receptor was derived from a man aged 18 to 30 in good health. Sequencing was performed on naive CD4+ T cells sorted from blood. The subset here: CD45RA+ positively selected. The CDR3 nucleotides are TGTGCCAGCAGCGCTCGGACAGCAACTAATGAAAAACTGTTTTTT. It translates to CASSARTATNEKLFF.